These 8 T cell receptor beta chains were all obtained from the same sample, sequenced in a study of shared clonotypes between healthy human individuals. Here immunoSEQ multiplex PCR was the method, and the copy in TCRdb shows in-frame clones only, minus some. Of 490,000 or so clones in the sample, over 65% were seen once. Sequences were obtained from PBMCs. The receptors here all came from a woman between 35 and 50 years old in good health. Some clones in this sample may be carry-over from other donors' samples.

The chain combines TRBV6-4 with TRBJ2-3; no firm D call. The V end lost 0 bases, the J end lost 0 bases, and 7 bases lay between the germline ends. The CDR3 runs 15 residues. Germline lookup yields CDR1 MRHNA and CDR2 SNTAGT. The CDR3 region is CASSDSAFSTDTQYF. CDR3 DNA: TGTGCCAGCAGTGACTCGGCGTTTAGCACAGATACGCAGTATTTT.

This chain connects TRBV5-1 to TRBJ2-7; TRBD2 aligns across 9 bases. Germline values: CDR1 SGHRS, CDR2 YFSETQ. This CDR3 contains 17 residues. Trimming took 0 bases from V and 7 from J; bases not matched to a gene: 14. The CDR3 sequence: CASSLGGLAGVLEEQYF. The CDR3 nucleotides are TGCGCCAGCAGCTTGGGAGGGTTAGCGGGAGTGTTGGAAGAGCAGTACTTC.

The V call is TRBV19, the J call TRBJ2-5; D tentatively fits TRBD1 or TRBD2 (5 bases each). V lost 2 bases and J 7 bases, leaving 14 bases between the germline ends. The CDR3 spans 14 residues. CDR1 is LNHDA, CDR2 SQIVND, per germline (reference sequence). The CDR3 reads CASSIRDVPGTQYF. The DNA of the CDR3 is TGTGCCAGTAGTATACGGGACGTCCCAGGGACCCAGTACTTC. The entire variable domain, with the rest obtained from reference TRBV19 and TRBJ2-5, is as follows: DGGITQSPKYLFRKEGQNVTLSCEQNLNHDAMYWYRQDPGQGLRLIYYSQIVNDFQKGDIAEGYSVSREKKESFPLTVTSAQKNPTAFYLCASSIRDVPGTQYFGPGTRLLVL.

J is TRBJ1-2 and V is TRBV6-5, with TRBD1 matching over 8 bases. The CDR3 spans 11 residues. V dropped 10 bases and J dropped 7; count of bases not matched to a gene: 5. Germline V gene data show CDR1 as MNHEY and CDR2 as SVGAGI. CDR3 DNA: TGTGCCACCGGACAGGGCGGTGGCTACACCTTC. Its translation: CATGQGGGYTF.

The chain combines TRBV29-1 with TRBJ1-1; D uncertain. The germline V and J ends were trimmed by 5 bases and 1 base, with 8 bases remaining between them. Germline values: CDR1 SQVTM, CDR2 ANQGSEA. CDR3 length equals 12 residues. CDR3 amino acids: CSVFPQNTEAFF. As DNA, the CDR3 is TGCAGCGTTTTTCCCCAGAACACTGAAGCTTTCTTT.

The sample holds one count of this clone. The chain carries TRBV15 and TRBJ1-1, with unresolved D. CDR1 is LNHNV and CDR2 is YYDKDF in the germline V gene (reference sequence). This CDR3 has 13 residues. Trimming left V 1 base short and J 8 bases short, with 11 bases between. The CDR3 nucleotides read TGTGCCACCAGCAGAGTGCGCAGCCCCGAAGCTTTCTTT. It translates to CATSRVRSPEAFF. Drawing the rest from reference TRBV15 and TRBJ1-1, the complete variable domain is DAMVIQNPRYQVTQFGKPVTLSCSQTLNHNVMYWYQQKSSQAPKLLFHYYDKDFNNEADTPDNFQSRRPNTSFCFLDIRSPGLGDTAMYLCATSRVRSPEAFFGQGTRLTVV.

The rearrangement joins TRBV5-4 to TRBJ1-2; TRBD1 aligns across 10 bases. Germline CDR1 is SGHNT and CDR2 is YYREEE (reference sequence). The CDR3 loop spans 14 amino acids. V lost 4 bases, J lost 6 bases, and 6 bases stayed unmatched. CDR3 bases: TGTGCCAGCAGCACCGGACAGGGGGAGAATGGCTACACCTTC. Translating it yields CASSTGQGENGYTF. Full variable domain (missing parts from reference TRBV5-4 and TRBJ1-2): ETGVTQSPTHLIKTRGQQVTLRCSSQSGHNTVSWYQQALGQGPQFIFQYYREEENGRGNFPPRFSGLQFPNYSSELNVNALELDDSALYLCASSTGQGENGYTFGSGTRLTVV.

About this clone itself: A single base is all that separates this from a far larger clone, so a read error is likely. The chain employs TRBV6-6 and TRBJ2-2, with D unresolved. V lost 7 bases, J lost 2 bases, and 14 bases lay in between. Germline loops: CDR1 MNHNY, CDR2 SVGAGI (reference sequence). The CDR3 is 15 residues long. Here the CDR3 DNA reads TGTGCCAGCACCATCGCACAGACCAACACCGGGGAGCTGTTTTTT. Translating gives CASTIAQTNTGELFF.